This T cell receptor beta chain comes out of a study of T cell repertoires and HLA-DP antigens. The germline CDR1 and CDR2 sequences are KGHSH and LQKENI. This CDR3 has 15 residues. V lost 1 base to trimming and J lost 1 base, with 10 bases between them. Study-level points and caveats: Sorted CD137+ clonality was about 0.36 for both alloantigens, versus around 0.04 pre-culture.

The primer mix covered 54 TRBV segments and 13 TRBJ segments. Profiled with immunoSEQ multiplex PCR; TCRdb holds only in-frame clones, not every one. Here the sample spans about 110,000 clones, over 90% being singletons. Details on this clone: As yet, its antigen is unknown.

The sequence was obtained from a woman aged 18-29 years in good health and CMV-seronegative. Sequenced: CD4+ T cells from PBMCs. V is TRBV18 and J is TRBJ2-5; a weak D match, TRBD1 (5 bases). CDR3 DNA sequence: TGTGCCAGCTCACCACTCCAGGGTCCCCAAGAGACCCAGTACTTC. Amino acid sequence: CASSPLQGPQETQYF.